This T cell receptor (beta chain) was captured by sequencing in a study of blood T cells in healthy people across ages. The CDR3 extends over 17 amino acids. V was trimmed by 3 bases and J by 1 base, leaving 17 bases between them. In germline, CDR1 is SGHVS, CDR2 FQNEAQ. Using a J-beta primer mix together with a sample-barcoded 5' primer, a second PCR was run for about 7 to 12 cycles. TCRdb independently ran MiXCR on the 5' RACE reads; one entry per CDR3 protein. The sample carries more than 900,000 distinct CDR3 sequences, about 23% recorded once. The sample also formed part of further work on T cells of mothers and their children.

The source is a girl aged 2 to 10 in good health. Sequencing was performed on blood. The chain has TRBV7-8 and TRBJ2-3, with D possibly TRBD2 on 6 matching bases. This chain's CDR3 is CASSLVATSPGTDTQYF. The CDR3 bases are TGTGCCAGCAGCTTGGTGGCTACTAGCCCGGGCACAGATACGCAGTATTTT.